Presented here are 4 T cell receptor beta chains from one specimen sequenced in a study of spatial heterogeneity in lung cancer. Time point of the sample: sample taken at primary tumor resection. TCRdb redid the calling of the 5' RACE reads with MiXCR, one entry per CDR3 protein. This table lists 20 to 25 distinct CDR3 sequences. Findings and caveats of the study: Mutation counts in tumors were tracked by counts of expanded intratumoral alpha and beta TCRs.

No antigens are known for them. The source was lung tumor tissue, collected at surgery. The origin of the receptors is a male donor with early-stage non-small cell lung cancer.

This clonotype is classed as hyperexpanded (1% or more). This beta chain is a stray sequence in a library constructed for alpha chains; its clone size is not meaningful. The CDR3 spells CAISGGLTSGTFYEQYF. The CDR3 DNA follows: TGTGCCATCAGTGGGGGATTAACTAGCGGGACTTTCTACGAGCAGTACTTC. The V and J genes are TRBV10-3 and TRBJ2-7; 10 bases are a match to TRBD2. J gave up 3 bases and V 4 bases, and 12 bases lay outside the gene matches. The CDR3 spans 17 residues. CDR1 ENHRY and CDR2 SYGVKD come from the germline V gene.

Remarks on this clonotype: Being off target in a library aimed at alpha chains, this beta chain has a size of little meaning. CDR3 in DNA: TGTGCCAGCAGTCCAATCGGGCCATACACTGAAGCTTTCTTT. Amino acids: CASSPIGPYTEAFF. This chain connects TRBV6-2 or TRBV6-3 to TRBJ1-1; D is uncertain. Looked up from germline, CDR1 is MNHEY and CDR2 is SVGEGT. This CDR3 is built from 14 residues. Trimming took off 5 bases at V and 3 bases at J, with 13 bases between the two ends.

By share, this clonotype ranks as hyperexpanded. In a library made to pick up alpha chains, this beta chain is a stray read with a size that means little. The chain employs TRBV3-1 and TRBJ2-1; either TRBD1 or TRBD2 may fit D (7 bases each). Trimming cost V 8 bases and J 8 bases, with 19 bases left between them. The CDR3 contains 14 residues. From germline, CDR1 is LGHDT and CDR2 YNNKEL (reference sequence). The CDR3 DNA reads TGTGCCAGCGCCTACCGACCAGGGGGGGATGAGCAGTTCTTC. This gives the protein CASAYRPGGDEQFF.

This clonotype is large by share. This beta chain turned up in a library designed for alpha chains; as an off-target read, its abundance says little. V usage is TRBV5-1 and J usage is TRBJ2-7; the D gene is possibly TRBD1 (6 bases). CDR3 size: 13 residues. V lost 3 bases, J lost 1 base, and 8 bases lay in between. The germline V gene encodes CDR1 SGHRS and CDR2 YFSETQ. DNA for the CDR3: TGCGCCAGCAGCTGGGACAAGTCCTACGAGCAGTACTTC. Residues: CASSWDKSYEQYF.